This TCR beta chain was found in a study of blood T cell repertoires in COVID-19 (TCRdb year 2020). General notes on the study: Collaborator samples came from the United States, Italy and Spain and covered acute and convalescent phases of COVID-19. The prospective study material was composed of cDNA or gDNA derived from T cells, B-cell-depleted T cells, or PBMCs. The dataset comprised deeply sampled blood TCRbeta repertoires from subjects exposed to, actively infected with, or recovered from COVID-19. A freely available public database, intended as a resource for researchers studying the immune response to SARS-CoV-2, is where the repertoires were released. The samples were drawn from two sources: the first 160 participants of the ongoing ImmuneRACE study, and 1,000 to 1,500 subjects contributed by 6 global collaborators. A de-identified subject ID, COVID-19 status, age in years and sex were almost always included in the sample metadata. Where available, HLA class I and class II types were obtained from metadata supplied by the sample provider rather than from assay-based typing. Beyond this particular receptor, the publication reports: The amount of clinical and demographic metadata varied by source and participant and was provided uncurated.

The CDR3 contains 12 residues, cysteine and phenylalanine counted. The DNA shown is the 36-base CDR3, in frame from base 1. V is clipped by 4 bases and J by 8 bases, and the sequence between their germline boundaries is 11 bases long. About this clone: This clone's antigen is unknown. Per-base qualities were not stored, and no clone one base away is much larger.

TCRbeta CDR3 regions were amplified from genomic DNA using the immunoSEQ Assay, a bias-controlled multiplex PCR. On the study's bioinformatics: Nucleated cell counts per sample were estimated from amplification of reference gene primers within the assay. Sequence reads were collapsed and filtered to measure the absolute abundance of every unique TCRbeta CDR3 rearrangement. For each sample, productive Simpson clonality was calculated as the square root of Simpson's diversity index across productive rearrangements. What TCRdb holds here is the immuneACCESS table cut down to in-frame rearrangements. Part of the clones is not present; checked against another copy, under half of the missing clones reflect an unresolved V gene, and the others are unexplained. For V, J and clone size, that table is used; D and trimming come from the DNA. Counted in this sample were a few hundred thousand clones; approximately 81% of them appeared once. Of the sample, roughly 3% is held by the ten largest clones.

The collaborating institutions used their own protocols to collect whole blood in K2EDTA tubes. For TCRbeta analysis, collaborator samples were shipped as frozen whole blood, as isolated PBMCs, or as DNA extracted from either sample type. This sequence uses TRBV23-1 and TRBJ1-1; no D gene call is confident. TRBV23-1 is known as an ORF, though its function is uncertain. The sequence came from a woman aged 18 to 35 with acute or convalescent COVID-19. The sequenced material came from peripheral blood. Here is the DNA: TGCGCCAGCAGTCCGCGACATGAGGAAGCTTTCTTT. Translated, this is CASSPRHEEAFF.